Listed here are 2 T cell receptor beta chains from one sample, sequenced in a study of T-cell reconstitution after alpha-beta-depleted transplantation in children. For TCRbeta, the library was prepared with unique molecular identifiers. One entry per CDR3 protein, called by TCRdb with MiXCR from the PCR reads. Here the sample spans hundreds of thousands of distinct CDR3 sequences, 10% to 15% being singletons. The sequenced sample was PBMCs, mostly from graft donor cells, obtained 360 days after TCRalphabeta/CD19-depleted stem cell transplant. The receptors stem from a male patient younger than 18 who had a stem cell transplant for acute myeloid leukemia, so the T cells may come from the graft donor.

This clonotype was counted ten times or more. The rearrangement uses TRBV20-1 and TRBJ2-2; 11 bases agree with TRBD2. Germline loops: CDR1 DFQATT, CDR2 SNEGSKA (reference sequence). The CDR3 is 14 residues long. V was pared by 6 bases and J by 1 base, with 1 base of the junction left unmatched. CDR3 nucleotide sequence: TGCAGTGCCGGACTAGCGGGGAACACCGGGGAGCTGTTTTTT. Its protein product is CSAGLAGNTGELFF.

The chain employs TRBV6-2 or TRBV6-3 and TRBJ2-5; 11 positions agree with TRBD2. This CDR3 has 18 residues. V lost 2 bases and J lost 0; bases outside the gene matches: 8. Germline CDR1 and CDR2: MNHEY and SVGEGT. CDR3 nucleotides: TGTGCCAGCAGTTACACCCTCCGACTAGCGGGGTACCAAGAGACCCAGTACTTC. Translated: CASSYTLRLAGYQETQYF.